This is a list of T cell receptor beta chains from one sample in a study of graft-versus-host responses after intestinal transplantation. Method: immunoSEQ multiplex PCR; TCRdb's copy keeps in-frame clones and lacks some. Among about 14,000 clones, 70% to 85% were seen once, and the ten largest hold just under 4%. Sequences were derived from ileum tissue, sampled about four weeks after intestinal transplant. The origin of the receptors is a human patient who received an intestinal transplant, so some T cells may come from the graft donor. Both conserved end residues are part of each CDR3. Fields, in order: V gene, J gene, clone size, CDR3 protein. Size is omitted from some rows. Given values are once, few, many or a class for expanded clones.

>TRBV29-1|TRBJ1-2|NA
CSVAGQDFFLQGYTF
>TRBV15|TRBJ1-1|NA
CATSRDGGREAFF
>TRBV6-5|TRBJ1-1|NA
CASSYGRVGTEAFF
>TRBV6-5|TRBJ1-1|NA
CASSYRGWNTEAFF
>TRBV7-2|TRBJ1-2|NA
CASSPGAARPGYTF
>TRBV29-1|TRBJ2-1|NA
CSVDRGLSSYNEQFF
>TRBV6-5|TRBJ1-1|NA
CASSGDRDTEAFF
>TRBV4-2|TRBJ1-1|once
CASSQDPPGQIFLNTEAFF
>TRBV5-6|TRBJ1-1|few
CASSNRAMTLNTEAFF
>TRBV10-3|TRBJ2-3|NA
CATETTGRTDTQYF
>TRBV7-2|TRBJ2-5|NA
CASSATSGGYQETQYF
>TRBV11-3|TRBJ2-2|NA
CASSQREGELFF
>TRBV13|TRBJ2-1|NA
CASNNRDILYNEQFF
>TRBV4-1|TRBJ1-5|NA
CASSQEKGQGGNQPQHF
>TRBV5-1|TRBJ2-3|once
CASSFWTAANLGGTRPSDTQYF
>TRBV6-1|TRBJ2-1|NA
CASSEIGQGNEQFF
>TRBV14|TRBJ1-1|NA
CASSRQGNTEAFF
>TRBV15|TRBJ2-2|NA
CATSRVGYGELFF
>TRBV6-5|TRBJ1-2|NA
CASRPDRGANYGYTF
>TRBV2|TRBJ1-4|NA
CASRKRIKPEKLFF
>TRBV6-5|TRBJ2-3|once
CASSPGLSTDTQYF
>TRBV5-1|TRBJ1-2|NA
CASSPGDRGLSGYTF
>TRBV19|TRBJ1-5|NA
CASSITIGNQPQHF
>TRBV5-4|TRBJ1-1|large
CASSSTPKDTEAFF
>TRBV9|TRBJ2-3|few
CASSQNAAGSTDTQYF
>TRBV27|TRBJ1-1|NA
CASSLVRGQANTEAFF
>TRBV2|TRBJ1-4|NA
CASARDSRVFF
>TRBV6-6|TRBJ1-2|NA
CASSRDSDYGYTF
>TRBV10-2|TRBJ2-3|NA
CASSETSGGWADTQYF
>TRBV28|TRBJ2-1|few
CASWGDRVSNEQFF
>TRBV9|TRBJ2-3|once
CASSERDSGSTDTQYF
>TRBV28|TRBJ1-5|NA
CASSLRQGINQPQHF
>TRBV7-9|TRBJ2-1|NA
CASSLVNEQFF
>TRBV7-9|TRBJ2-1|NA
CASSPTGGNEQFF
>TRBV5-6|TRBJ1-4|NA
CASSLRSVNEKLFF
>TRBV15|TRBJ1-2|NA
CATSGYRGEGHGYTF
>TRBV14|TRBJ2-2|medium-sized
CASSQVPGGRVTGELFF
>TRBV6-5|TRBJ1-2|NA
CASSYSRRGAYGYTF
>TRBV25-1|TRBJ2-3|NA
CAKLGPDTQYF
>TRBV28|TRBJ1-4|NA
CASSSDRADEKLFF